This T cell receptor beta chain was sequenced in a study of blood T cell repertoires in COVID-19. Study-level background: T cells, B-cell-depleted T cells, or PBMCs supplied cDNA or gDNA.

Germline V gives CDR1 SQVTM, CDR2 ANQGSEA. Trimming took 5 bases from V and 0 from J, leaving 5 bases between them. CDR3 length: 13 residues. As originally analysed: Nucleated cell counts were estimated from reference gene primer amplification. Assay used: immunoSEQ multiplex PCR; TCRdb lists only in-frame clones, some missing. That table supplies the V and J calls and clone size; D and trimming were determined from the DNA. The data hold under 350,000 clones, with roughly 86% observed a single time. The sequenced sample consisted of PBMCs or T cells enriched from blood (not recorded which). The source is a woman younger than 35 who had recovered from COVID-19. This chain uses TRBV29-1 with TRBJ2-6; D is undetermined. The CDR3 reads CSVRYSGANVLTF. The DNA for the CDR3 is TGCAGCGTTCGGTACTCTGGGGCCAACGTCCTGACTTTC.